One sample yielded the 10 T cell receptor beta chains listed below, sequenced in a study of CD8 T cells in Susac syndrome. Random hexamers were used to reverse transcribe an amount of about 0.45 to 1 ug RNA. MiXCR, run by TCRdb on the immunoSEQ multiplex PCR reads, gives a single entry per CDR3 protein. The table has fewer than 350,000 distinct CDR3 sequences, about 89% seen once; the top ten hold under 0.2%. Material: CD8+ T cells from PBMCs. These TCRs come from a human donor with multiple sclerosis.

The chain combines TRBV5-6 with TRBJ1-6, with D possibly TRBD1 on 5 matching bases. The CDR3 runs 12 residues. Germline V gene sequence: CDR1 SGHDT, CDR2 YYEEEE. Trimming pared 7 bases from V and 8 bases from J, leaving 10 bases between. The CDR3 DNA reads as TGTGCCAGCCTCAGGGTGGATTCACCCCTCCACTTT. Translating it yields CASLRVDSPLHF.

The V call is TRBV27, the J call TRBJ2-7; D not certain. Germline V gives CDR1 MNHEY, CDR2 SMNVEV (reference sequence). Trimming stripped 6 bases from V and 3 bases from J, with 15 bases between. The CDR3 has 14 amino acids. As DNA, the CDR3 is TGTGCCAGCAGCCTTCAAGGAACCGGCTACGAGCAGTACTTC. This codes for CASSLQGTGYEQYF.

This clonotype has a single count. The chain employs TRBV9 and TRBJ2-1, with 11 bases matching TRBD1. Germline lookup yields CDR1 SGDLS and CDR2 YYNGEE. The CDR3 is 16 amino acids. V shed 0 bases, J shed 7 bases, and the junction held 6 bases outside the gene matches. The CDR3 region has the DNA TGTGCCAGCAGCGTAGAAAGGGGACAGGGGGTAAATGAGCAGTTCTTC. It yields the protein CASSVERGQGVNEQFF. The whole variable domain, filled in from reference TRBV9 and TRBJ2-1, reads DSGVTQTPKHLITATGQRVTLRCSPRSGDLSVYWYQQSLDQGLQFLIQYYNGEERAKGNILERFSAQQFPDLHSELNLSSLELGDSALYFCASSVERGQGVNEQFFGPGTRLTVL.

The V gene is TRBV6-2 or TRBV6-3, the J gene TRBJ2-2; D gene unclear. The germline V and J ends were trimmed by 2 bases and 3 bases, with 10 bases remaining between them. Germline loops: CDR1 MNHEY, CDR2 SVGEGT. The CDR3 sequence is 15 residues long. For the CDR3, the DNA is TGTGCCAGCAGTTACGCTTTTCAAGACACCGGGGAGCTGTTTTTT. This gives the protein CASSYAFQDTGELFF.

The genes are TRBV20-1 and TRBJ2-7; D ambiguous. Trimming removed 4 bases at V and 2 bases at J, with 18 bases between. The CDR3 contains 15 residues. Germline-derived CDR1 and CDR2 are DFQATT and SNEGSKA (reference sequence). CDR3 DNA: TGCAGTGCTAACATCCGGGCCTCCATAGCCTACGAGCAGTACTTC. The encoded protein is CSANIRASIAYEQYF.

The gene calls are TRBV28 and TRBJ2-7; D is possibly TRBD1 (6 bases). Trimming took off 7 bases at V and 0 bases at J, with 10 bases between the two ends. Germline assignment: CDR1 MDHEN and CDR2 SYDVKM. The CDR3 sequence is 13 residues long. CDR3 amino acids: CASTETGSYEQYF. Written as DNA, the CDR3 is TGTGCCAGCACCGAGACAGGCTCCTACGAGCAGTACTTC. The full variable domain, its missing parts supplied by reference TRBV28 and TRBJ2-7, is DVKVTQSSRYLVKRTGEKVFLECVQDMDHENMFWYRQDPGLGLRLIYFSYDVKMKEKGDIPEGYSVSREKKERFSLILESASTNQTSMYLCASTETGSYEQYFGPGTRLTVT.

V gene TRBV19 combines with J gene TRBJ2-3; 8 bases map to TRBD1. This CDR3 is 15 amino acids long. CDR1 and CDR2 (germline): LNHDA, SQIVND (reference sequence). Losses at the gene ends were 5 bases for V and 4 bases for J; bases not matched to a gene: 8. The CDR3 sequence: CASSVSGQAPDTQYF. The CDR3, as DNA: TGTGCCAGTAGTGTCTCGGGACAGGCCCCAGATACGCAGTATTTT.

The rearrangement links TRBV28 to TRBJ2-1; D not certain. The length of the CDR3 is 17 residues. With 6 bases removed from V and 0 bases from J, the gap between germline ends came to 18 bases. The germline gives CDR1 MDHEN, CDR2 SYDVKM. The CDR3 is CASSPPRPGSSYNEQFF. The CDR3 coding sequence is TGTGCCAGCAGCCCCCCCCGCCCAGGAAGCTCCTACAATGAGCAGTTCTTC.

The J gene is TRBJ2-5, the V gene TRBV28; 8 bases match TRBD2. Germline CDR1 reads MDHEN; CDR2 reads SYDVKM. With 7 bases clipped from V and 4 bases from J, the junction kept 11 bases outside the gene matches. The CDR3 totals 15 residues. The CDR3 spells CASTERGPTRETQYF. The CDR3 DNA follows: TGTGCCAGCACCGAGCGGGGGCCCACCCGAGAGACCCAGTACTTC.

The V and J genes are TRBV28 and TRBJ1-3; TRBD1 is a possible D gene (5 bases). The V end lost 3 bases, the J end lost 2 bases, and 11 bases lay between the germline ends. In germline, CDR1 is MDHEN, CDR2 SYDVKM. The CDR3 extends over 15 amino acids. In nucleotides, the CDR3 is TGTGCCAGCAGTTTCTCGCCGGGGGCTGGAAACACCATATATTTT. Its protein product is CASSFSPGAGNTIYF.